A single sample is the source of the 12 T cell receptor beta chains below, sequenced in a study of T cells expressing NK-cell markers. TCRdb reanalyzed the 5' RACE reads, giving one entry per CDR3 protein sequence and no DNA. Here the sample table reports 200,000 to 300,000 distinct CDR3 sequences. Sequenced input: blood T cells: a sorted CD56 or NKG2C T cell subset, CD4+ or CD8+ T cells, or bulk PBMC T cells (not recorded which). These receptors were taken from a man between 18 and 29 years old in good health.

V and J are TRBV28 and TRBJ2-7; the D call from TCRdb, TRBD1, cannot be confirmed without DNA. Germline assignment: CDR1 MDHEN and CDR2 SYDVKM. This CDR3 contains 14 residues. The CDR3 sequence: CASRPGQNSYEQYF.

The chain joins TRBV30 to TRBJ1-3. Looked up from germline, CDR1 is GTSNPN and CDR2 is SVGIG (reference sequence). There are 13 residues in the CDR3. CDR3 sequence reads: CAWRILVGNTIYF.

V usage is TRBV11-2 and J usage is TRBJ2-2; the D gene TCRdb calls, TRBD1, cannot be checked with no DNA. CDR3 length: 16 amino acids. The germline gives CDR1 SGHAT, CDR2 FQNNGV. This CDR3 reads CASSWATGQNTGELFF. Variable domain in full (rest from reference TRBV11-2 and TRBJ2-2): EAGVAQSPRYKIIEKRQSVAFWCNPISGHATLYWYQQILGQGPKLLIQFQNNGVVDDSQLPKDRFSAERLKGVDSTLKIQPAKLEDSAVYLCASSWATGQNTGELFFGEGSRLTVL.

CDR3 sequence: CASSVDGTRYNEQFF. The rearrangement joins TRBV9 to TRBJ2-1; there is no DNA to check the TCRdb D call of TRBD2. Looked up from germline, CDR1 is SGDLS and CDR2 is YYNGEE. The CDR3 contains 15 residues.

The V call is TRBV20-1, the J call TRBJ1-4; TCRdb lists TRBD1, though no DNA is available to test this call. The CDR3 runs 14 residues. Germline V gene data show CDR1 as DFQATT and CDR2 as SNEGSKA (reference sequence). The CDR3 reads CSAGDRGISEKLFF.

The chain has TRBV5-6 and TRBJ2-4; with no DNA, the TCRdb D assignment of TRBD1 cannot be verified. CDR3 size: 14 residues. In germline, CDR1 is SGHDT, CDR2 YYEEEE. The CDR3 region is CASSLQQGVDIQYF. Drawing the rest from reference TRBV5-6 and TRBJ2-4, the complete variable domain is DAGVTQSPTHLIKTRGQQVTLRCSPKSGHDTVSWYQQALGQGPQFIFQYYEEEERQRGNFPDRFSGHQFPNYSSELNVNALLLGDSALYLCASSLQQGVDIQYFGAGTRLSVL.

The chain recombines TRBV20-1 with TRBJ1-1; TCRdb names TRBD1, which stays unverified in the absence of DNA. This CDR3 is 13 amino acids long. Germline V lookup: CDR1 DFQATT, CDR2 SNEGSKA (reference sequence). The CDR3 protein is CSVQGRSNTEAFF.

This sequence joins TRBV20-1 and TRBJ2-1; lacking DNA, the TRBD1 call made by TCRdb goes unchecked. From germline, CDR1 is DFQATT and CDR2 SNEGSKA (reference sequence). The length of the CDR3 is 16 residues. CDR3 loop: CSARNGARGGTNEQFF.

The CDR3 loop is CASREFSGLGELFF. J is TRBJ2-2 and V is TRBV10-2; the TCRdb call, TRBD2, lacks DNA for checking. The germline V gene has CDR1 WSHSY and CDR2 SAAADI. The CDR3 is 14 residues long.

The chain recombines TRBV5-1 with TRBJ2-1; lacking DNA, the TRBD1 call made by TCRdb goes unchecked. This CDR3 has 13 amino acids. The germline V gene has CDR1 SGHRS and CDR2 YFSETQ. The chain's CDR3 is CASSLDSPFEQFF.

This chain connects TRBV5-1 to TRBJ1-2. Germline V gene sequence: CDR1 SGHRS, CDR2 YFSETQ. There are 12 residues in the CDR3. The CDR3 spells CASSLATEGYTF.

This sequence joins TRBV29-1 and TRBJ2-7; checking the TCRdb D call of TRBD1 is not possible without DNA. Germline CDR1 reads SQVTM; CDR2 reads ANQGSEA. This CDR3 spans 16 amino acids. The chain's CDR3 is CSVSSPGQGSSYEQYF.